These 15 T cell receptor beta chains share one sample of origin, sequenced in a study of blood T cell repertoires in COVID-19. Profiling relied on immunoSEQ multiplex PCR, and the TCRdb table lists in-frame clones only, not all of them. The sample consists of around 34,000 clones, approximately 78% of them appearing once. The specimen sequenced was peripheral blood. The receptors were sampled from a man older than 75 with active or convalescent COVID-19.

The chain links TRBV29-1 to TRBJ2-3; D is ambiguous. Per the germline V gene, CDR1 is SQVTM and CDR2 is ANQGSEA. The length of the CDR3 is 11 residues. With 2 bases removed from V and 4 bases from J, the gap between germline ends came to 4 bases. CDR3 in amino acids: CSVESPDTQYF. The CDR3 DNA reads TGCAGCGTTGAATCTCCAGATACGCAGTATTTT.

J is TRBJ2-7 and V is TRBV6-5, with D possibly matching TRBD1 (5 bases). V was clipped by 2 bases and J by 2 bases, with 13 bases between them. Looked up from germline, CDR1 is MNHEY and CDR2 is SVGAGI. The CDR3 spans 15 residues. CDR3 sequence (DNA): TGTGCCAGCAGTTACGGTACAGGCAGAGCCTACGAGCAGTACTTC. Its translation is CASSYGTGRAYEQYF.

V usage is TRBV30 and J usage is TRBJ1-2, with 9 bases identical to TRBD1. Unmatched junction bases numbered 0, after V lost 5 bases and J lost 8 bases. The germline V gene encodes CDR1 GTSNPN and CDR2 SVGIG (reference sequence). This CDR3 is built from 10 residues. In nucleotides, the CDR3 is TGTGCCTGGGACAGGGGGGGCTACACCTTC. As protein: CAWDRGGYTF.

This chain connects TRBV25-1 to TRBJ1-2; D may be TRBD1 (6 bases). Germline CDR1 is MGHDK and CDR2 is SYGVNS. The CDR3 is 13 amino acids. Trimming took 5 bases from V and 6 from J, leaving 13 bases between them. The CDR3 coding sequence is TGTGCCAGCAGTCGATCAGGGGTCGATGGCTACACCTTC. It codes for CASSRSGVDGYTF.

V gene TRBV1 combines with J gene TRBJ1-5; no DNA check was done on the table's D call, TRBD1. TRBV1 is annotated as a pseudogene. The CDR3 loop spans 18 amino acids. CDR3 DNA: TGCACCAGCAGCCAAAACACACCACAGAGAGTTAGCAATCAGCCCCAGCATTTT. Its protein product is CTSSQNTPQRVSNQPQHF.

This clone was counted between two and nine times. This chain connects TRBV24-1 to TRBJ2-5; no firm D call. CDR3 length equals 12 residues. Germline lookup yields CDR1 KGHDR and CDR2 SFDVKD. V was clipped by 5 bases and J by 2 bases, with 5 bases between them. DNA of the CDR3: TGTGCCACCAGTGGGAGACAAGAGACCCAGTACTTC. Translation gives CATSGRQETQYF.

This chain connects TRBV5-4 to TRBJ2-3; TRBD2 agrees at 7 bases. The CDR3 spans 16 residues. J lost 0 bases, V lost 4 bases, and 8 bases had no gene match. In germline, CDR1 is SGHNT, CDR2 YYREEE (reference sequence). CDR3 in amino acids: CASSLISGSSTDTQYF. CDR3 nucleotides: TGTGCCAGCAGCCTGATTAGCGGGTCTAGCACAGATACGCAGTATTTT.

This sequence joins TRBV29-1 and TRBJ1-2; 7 positions agree with TRBD1. Germline V CDR1 and CDR2: SQVTM, ANQGSEA. CDR3 length: 13 amino acids. The V and J ends lost 4 bases and 4 bases, in that order; junction bases with no gene match: 6. The CDR3 loop is CSVGGGVGYGYTF. For the CDR3, the DNA is TGCAGCGTTGGAGGGGGCGTCGGCTATGGCTACACCTTC.

The chain combines TRBV28 with TRBJ1-2, with a weak D call TRBD1 (5 bases). Germline-derived CDR1 and CDR2 are MDHEN and SYDVKM. The CDR3 spans 14 residues. Trimming removed 10 bases from V and 4 bases from J, with 19 bases in between. The CDR3 DNA reads TGTGCCACCTTACCCCCGCCAGGGATCTATGGCTACACCTTC. Protein product: CATLPPPGIYGYTF.

V usage is TRBV5-1 and J usage is TRBJ2-1; a weak D match, TRBD2 (5 bases). Germline lookup yields CDR1 SGHRS and CDR2 YFSETQ. CDR3 size: 14 residues. V lost 2 bases and J lost 7, with 13 bases in between. The CDR3 coding sequence is TGCGCCAGCAGCTTAGAACTAGAGTTTAATGAGCAGTTCTTC. This sequence encodes CASSLELEFNEQFF.

The genes are TRBV9 and TRBJ2-1; no firm D call. Germline values: CDR1 SGDLS, CDR2 YYNGEE. The V gene lost 4 bases and the J gene lost 9 bases, with 11 bases spanning the gap. The CDR3 is 12 amino acids. The DNA of the CDR3 is TGTGCCAGCAGCCCTCGCCTAGGTGAGCAGTTCTTC. Translated: CASSPRLGEQFF. Looking up the rest from reference TRBV9 and TRBJ2-1 gives the full variable domain: DSGVTQTPKHLITATGQRVTLRCSPRSGDLSVYWYQQSLDQGLQFLIQYYNGEERAKGNILERFSAQQFPDLHSELNLSSLELGDSALYFCASSPRLGEQFFGPGTRLTVL.

J is TRBJ2-1 and V is TRBV20-1, with D possibly being TRBD2 (6 bases). Germline CDR1 reads DFQATT; CDR2 reads SNEGSKA (reference sequence). With 3 bases removed from V and 7 bases from J, the gap between germline ends came to 22 bases. The CDR3 is 16 residues long. The CDR3 loop reads CSASDVRAGRSNEQFF. CDR3 in DNA: TGCAGTGCTAGTGACGTCCGTGCGGGGAGAAGTAATGAGCAGTTCTTC.

The genes are TRBV7-9 and TRBJ1-1; D is ambiguous. Deletions cut 5 bases from V and 3 bases from J, with 4 bases between. The CDR3 contains 11 residues. Germline loops: CDR1 SEHNR, CDR2 FQNEAQ (reference sequence). Written as DNA, the CDR3 is TGTGCCAGCAGCCCGGACACTGAAGCTTTCTTT. It translates to CASSPDTEAFF.

This clone has a handful of counts. The chain has TRBV27 and TRBJ2-7, with 8 bases fitting TRBD2. The CDR3 length is 17 residues. The trim removed 0 bases at V and 7 bases at J, leaving 14 bases unmatched. Germline V gives CDR1 MNHEY, CDR2 SMNVEV (reference sequence). The DNA for the CDR3 is TGTGCCAGCAGTTTATCGGCCGGGCTAGCGGGTCTTCGAGAGCAGTACTTC. It codes for CASSLSAGLAGLREQYF.

V usage is TRBV19 and J usage is TRBJ1-4; a weak D match, TRBD1 (5 bases). The germline gives CDR1 LNHDA, CDR2 SQIVND (reference sequence). V shed 4 bases and J shed 2 bases, with 20 bases lying between them. The CDR3 sequence is 18 residues long. DNA for the CDR3: TGTGCCAGTAGTAAGGGGATTTGGGCAGGGCGCACTAATGAAAAACTGTTTTTT. It yields the protein CASSKGIWAGRTNEKLFF.